This T cell receptor beta chain stems from a study of Ad26.COV2.S vaccination and SARS-CoV-2 variants. Across the whole study: Ad26.COV2.S given intramuscularly, once or twice 56 days apart.

Details on this clone: Its antigen is as yet unknown.

Generated by immunoSEQ multiplex PCR, the TCRdb table keeps only in-frame clones and is missing some. The sample yields under 500,000 clones, around 92% seen once. Study observations and caveats: Higher spike-specific TCR breadth was found in vaccine recipients than in placebo recipients.

Treatment: over 15 received Ad26.COV2.S at low or high dose, single or two shots; 5 received placebo; per-sample allocation not given. Collection of samples fell on day 63 after the first vaccine or placebo injection. The individual, an adult aged 18-55 years, was a donor in Boston. Germline CDR1 reads MNHEY; CDR2 reads SVGEGT. This CDR3 contains 14 residues. Trimming pared 2 bases from V and 6 bases from J, leaving 11 bases between. This specimen consisted of peripheral blood, obtained in a trial of Ad26.COV2.S vaccine versus placebo. This receptor was taken from a person aged 18-60 years who received the Ad26.COV2.S COVID-19 vaccine or a placebo. The chain employs TRBV6-2 or TRBV6-3 and TRBJ1-5; TRBD1 is a possible D gene (5 bases). CDR3 DNA: TGTGCCAGCAGTTACGGCTCAGGGAGTCAGCCCCAGCATTTT. Amino acids: CASSYGSGSQPQHF.